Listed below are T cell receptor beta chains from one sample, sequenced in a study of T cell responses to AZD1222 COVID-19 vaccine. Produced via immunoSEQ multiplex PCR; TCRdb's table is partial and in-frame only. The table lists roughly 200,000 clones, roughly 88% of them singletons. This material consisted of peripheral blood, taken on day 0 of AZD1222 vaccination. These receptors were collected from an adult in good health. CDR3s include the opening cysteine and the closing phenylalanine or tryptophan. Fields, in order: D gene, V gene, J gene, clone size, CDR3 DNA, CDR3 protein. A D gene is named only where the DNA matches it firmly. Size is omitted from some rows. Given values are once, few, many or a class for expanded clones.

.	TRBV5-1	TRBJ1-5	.	TGCGCCAGCAGCCGGTGGCAGCCCCAGCATTTT	CASSRWQPQHF
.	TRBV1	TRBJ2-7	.	TGCACCAGCAGCCAAGATTACACTAGCGGGGAGGGGGAGCAGTACTTC	CTSSQDYTSGEGEQYF
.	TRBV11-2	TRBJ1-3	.	TGTGCCAGCAGCTTATACGTCGGGACGGCAGGAAACACCATATATTTT	CASSLYVGTAGNTIYF
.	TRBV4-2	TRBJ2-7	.	TGTGCCAGCAGCGCCCGGACTACCCTCGCGTCGGAGCAGTACTTC	CASSARTTLASEQYF
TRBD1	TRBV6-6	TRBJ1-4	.	TGTGCCAGCAGTTACGGACAGGCGAGTAATGAAAAACTGTTTTTT	CASSYGQASNEKLFF
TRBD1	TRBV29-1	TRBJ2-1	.	TGCAGCGTTGAAGATCCGGGACAGGGGATCTCCTACAATGAGCAGTTCTTC	CSVEDPGQGISYNEQFF
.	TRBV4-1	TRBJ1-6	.	TGCGCCAGCAGCCAAGATCCCTCGCGGGCCAAGGGCTCACCCCTCCACTTT	CASSQDPSRAKGSPLHF
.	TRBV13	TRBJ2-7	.	TGTGCCAGCAGCTTAATGGTGGGGTACGAGCAGTACTTC	CASSLMVGYEQYF
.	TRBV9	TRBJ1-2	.	TGTGCCAGCAGCCCTGATCAGCAGTATGGCTACACCTTC	CASSPDQQYGYTF
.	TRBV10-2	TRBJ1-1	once	TGCGCCAGCAGCGGGAGAGAAATGAACACTGAAGCTTTCTTT	CASSGREMNTEAFF
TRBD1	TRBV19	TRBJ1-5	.	TGTGCCAGTAGTATACAGGACAGGGGCAATCAGCCCCAGCATTTT	CASSIQDRGNQPQHF
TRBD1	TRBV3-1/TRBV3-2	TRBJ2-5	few	TGTGCCAGCGCAGGGGGCGGGGACGTAGAGACCCAGTACTTC	CASAGGGDVETQYF
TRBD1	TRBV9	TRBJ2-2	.	TGTGCCAGCAGCGTAACAACAGGGGAAGGGAACACCGGGGAGCTGTTTTTT	CASSVTTGEGNTGELFF
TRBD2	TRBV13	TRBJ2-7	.	TGTGCCAGCAGATTAGTCATCGGGGGGGCCGGGGACGAGCAGTACTTC	CASRLVIGGAGDEQYF
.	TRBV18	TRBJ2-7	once	TGTGCCAGCTCACCCCGTGACGACGAGCAGTACTTC	CASSPRDDEQYF
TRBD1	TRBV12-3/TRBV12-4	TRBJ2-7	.	TGTGCCAGCAGTTCCGGGACAGGAAAACAGTACTTC	CASSSGTGKQYF
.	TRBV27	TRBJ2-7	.	TGTGCCAGCAGTCCCCTTCGACAGGTTCCCTCCTACGAGCAGTACTTC	CASSPLRQVPSYEQYF
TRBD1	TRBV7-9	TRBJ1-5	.	TGTGCCAGCACTCGGACAGGTCTAAATCAGCCCCAGCATTTT	CASTRTGLNQPQHF
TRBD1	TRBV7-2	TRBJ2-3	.	TGTGCCAGCAGTTTAGCCGGGACAGCCCCTACAGATACGCAGTATTTT	CASSLAGTAPTDTQYF
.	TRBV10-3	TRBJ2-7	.	TGTGCCATCAGACAATCGGGAAAAGGGGTCTACGAGCAGTACTTC	CAIRQSGKGVYEQYF
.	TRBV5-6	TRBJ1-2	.	TGTGCCAGCAGCTTGGGCCCGGAGGGCTACACCTTC	CASSLGPEGYTF
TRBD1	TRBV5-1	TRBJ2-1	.	TGCGCCAGCAGTCAGACAGGGTGGGATGAGCAGTTCTTC	CASSQTGWDEQFF
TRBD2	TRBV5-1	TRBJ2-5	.	TGCGCCAGCAGCTTGCGCGGGGGCCAAGAGACCCAGTACTTC	CASSLRGGQETQYF
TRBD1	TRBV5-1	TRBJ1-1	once	TGCGCCAGCAGCTTGGGACAGGGTTTCACTGAAGCTTTCTTT	CASSLGQGFTEAFF
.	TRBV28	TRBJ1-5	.	TGTGCCAGCAGTCCCACAGGATATAATCAGCCCCAGCATTTT	CASSPTGYNQPQHF
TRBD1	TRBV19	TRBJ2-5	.	TGTGCCAGTAGGGTACAATCAGGGGGAGAGACCCAGTACTTC	CASRVQSGGETQYF
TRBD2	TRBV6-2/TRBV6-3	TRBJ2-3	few	TGTGCCAGCAGTAGCGGGGGGGACACAGATACGCAGTATTTT	CASSSGGDTDTQYF
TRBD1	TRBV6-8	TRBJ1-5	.	TGTGCCCGCTCGACGGACAGGGGTAATCAGCCCCAGCATTTT	CARSTDRGNQPQHF
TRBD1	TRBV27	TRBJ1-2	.	TGTGCCAGCAGTTGGAGGACAGGGGGTGATAACTATGGCTACACCTTC	CASSWRTGGDNYGYTF
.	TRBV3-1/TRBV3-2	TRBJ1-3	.	TGTGCCAGCAGCTCCCGGGCAGCGGGAAACACCATATATTTT	CASSSRAAGNTIYF
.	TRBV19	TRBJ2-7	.	TGTGCCAGTAGTATGTCGGTGGGGTACGAGCAGTACTTC	CASSMSVGYEQYF
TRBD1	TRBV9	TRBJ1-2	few	TGTGCCAGCAGCCTCGGGACAGCCTATGGCTACACCTTC	CASSLGTAYGYTF
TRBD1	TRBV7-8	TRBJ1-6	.	TGTGCCAGCAGCGGCCGCCAGGGGGCTCCCGCGGCACCCCTCCACTTT	CASSGRQGAPAAPLHF
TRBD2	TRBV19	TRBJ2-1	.	TGTGCCAGTGGAAATAGCGGGGGGGCCTATGAGCAGTTCTTC	CASGNSGGAYEQFF
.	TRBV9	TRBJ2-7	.	TGTGCCAGCAGCGAGGCAGGGGTGGAGTACGAGCAGTACTTC	CASSEAGVEYEQYF
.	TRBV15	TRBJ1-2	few	TGTGCCACCAGCAGAGATCTACGGGCTGGCTACACCTTC	CATSRDLRAGYTF